This T cell receptor (beta chain) was recovered during a study of beta chain features in type 1 diabetes. At the level of the study: Age, gender and cell yields were alike across patients and healthy donors. General study findings and limits: Junctions at VDJ sites from type 1 diabetes patients had fewer insertions and more deletions. Researchers could not determine here whether HLA type influences TCRB rearrangement.

Since all of the isolated RNA was reverse transcribed, expressed TCRB transcripts were what got sequenced. Only in-frame clones appear in the TCRdb table, and some are missing; sequencing was by immunoSEQ multiplex PCR. The sample shows roughly 350,000 clones, more than 9.5% of them seen only once. The CDR3 length is 13 residues. The V end lost 0 bases, the J end lost 5 bases, and 7 bases lay between the germline ends. Germline values: CDR1 KGHSH, CDR2 LQKENI. Notes on this clone: Its cognate antigen is unknown.

The chain joins TRBV18 to TRBJ2-5; maybe TRBD1 (6 bases). The TCR was taken from a woman in her twenties or thirties in good health. Sequenced input: naive CD4+ T cells from blood. CDR3 nucleotides: TGTGCCAGCTCACCACCTAGGGGGGAGACCCAGTACTTC. Protein product: CASSPPRGETQYF.